A single T cell receptor beta chain is shown here with its context. Its antigen remains unidentified. One end of the junction fails to match germline, which may point to a read error. Sequences MNHEY (CDR1) and SVGAGI (CDR2) are obtained from the germline V gene. There are 13 amino acids in the CDR3, from cysteine to phenylalanine inclusive. The kept DNA is CDR3 alone, 39 bases in frame from the first base. Using the deep immunoSEQ assay, TCR CDR3 regions were amplified from genomic DNA by multiplex PCR. Genomic DNA extracted from each cell subset was distributed evenly over all wells of several immunoSEQ 96-well plates, and each plate served as one replicate. Each replicate PCR for sorted subsets received about 180 ng genomic DNA, equal to about 30,000 T cell genomes. The purified libraries were quantified using a Qubit 3.0 fluorometer, sized with a Bioanalyzer 2100, and then quantified again using the KAPA Library Quantification kit. A separate single-read 150-cycle Illumina NextSeq 550 flow cell was used to sequence each immunoSEQ 96-well plate. On the study's bioinformatics: The immunoSEQ output contained only junctional sequences without quality scores, so filtering could not match that applied to full-length reads. To assign V/J genes and CDR3, sequences were annotated against IMGT germline references using PyIR, a Python wrapper for IgBLAST v1.9. Reads were removed for weak V/J assignments (E-value above 1e-6), missing CDR3, stop codons, out-of-frame junctions, or ambiguous translated residues. V3J clonotypes were defined by identical inferred V gene, J gene, and CDR3 amino acid sequence. Percentage overlap between repertoires was computed as shared unique clonotypes divided by the size of the smaller repertoire. Three approaches were used to assess repertoire richness: RTK rarefaction, the Chao1 estimator, and Recon v2.1 estimates of unobserved clonotypes. Generation probabilities were computed with OLGA for all TCRbeta clonotypes obtained by the gDNA method from four donors. TCRdb limited this immuneACCESS table to in-frame rearrangements with V and J called. A share of clones is missing; checked studies link under half to unresolved V genes, and the rest is unexplained. V, J and clone size are taken as reported in that table, and D and trimming were inferred from the DNA itself. In this sample the table shows around 2.1 million clones, about 93% of which occur a single time. Clones ranked in the top ten supply roughly 1.7% of the sample.

The sample originates from a study of shared clonotypes between healthy human individuals (dated by TCRdb to the early 2020s). For the wider study: Two women and a few men aged 18 to 49 years were included in the cohort. For each donor, CD4 naive and CD4 memory were each given three plates, CD8 naive was given two plates, and CD8 memory was given one plate. Each donor's leukapheresis produced roughly between roughly 0.85 and 9.5 billion PBMCs. Different laboratories and diverse techniques were used to prepare libraries and sequence TCR repertoires, to increase sequencing depth and limit assay-specific biases. To estimate repertoire size and how much clonotypes are shared between individuals, the study performed deep sequencing of blood TCR repertoires from roughly five healthy adults.

CD8 naive samples were obtained by positive selection for CCR7 among CD45RO-negative cells, yielding a CD45RA+CCR7+ population from which TemRA cells were excluded. Donors were healthy HIV-negative adults with no recently reported acute infections or vaccinations. Every donor was a Caucasian adult residing in Nashville, Tennessee, USA. Blood was collected by leukapheresis, and PBMCs were isolated by Ficoll-Histopaque density gradient centrifugation and then cryopreserved in liquid nitrogen vapor phase. Purity and quantity of every magnetically sorted T cell population were checked by analytical flow cytometry. Genomic DNA was isolated from each sorted fraction and quantified by UV absorbance on a Nanodrop 2000c. The paper's findings and limits, for the study overall: Clonotypes shared by all four sorted-subset donors showed higher generation probabilities than non-shared clonotypes. The small number of donors limited the genetic and exposure-history diversity represented. Rarefaction of sorted-subset datasets indicated incomplete sequencing despite the large sequencing depth. Sampling was restricted to blood, and TCR repertoires in tissue are likely to differ from TCR repertoires in blood. Naive subsets generally had larger estimated clonotype richness than memory subsets. Pairwise subsampling led to the expectation that sequencing depth would affect the degree of clonotype sharing among donors. Across a few donors, approximately 5% of naive CD4, roughly 3.5% of naive CD8, 2% to 2.5% of memory CD4, and roughly 0.4% of memory CD8 clonotypes were shared.

Material for sequencing was naive CD8+ T cells from PBMCs. Sample cell subset or site, as interpreted from the label and publication: CD45RA+CCR7+. This receptor chain uses TRBV6-5 and TRBJ1-1; TRBD1 might be the D gene, on 5 matching bases. This sequence was found in a young man in good health. Some clones in this sample may be carry-over from other donors' samples. The CDR3 in this case is CASKTGLNTEAFF. The DNA sequence is TGTGCCAGCAAAACAGGATTGAACACTGAGGCTTTCTTT.